This T cell receptor (beta chain) is from a study of T cell repertoires in cytomegalovirus infection. Study as a whole: Recently described HLA-C-restricted plus well-studied HLA-B-restricted CMV epitopes were used. Both CMV infection and a matching HLA type were indicated by public TCR beta signatures.

One entry per CDR3 protein results from TCRdb running MiXCR on the reads. The sample contains roughly 990,000 distinct CDR3 sequences, more than 25% of which appear only once. Looked up from germline, CDR1 is SGDLS and CDR2 is YYNGEE. The ends were cut back, 9 bases at V and 1 base at J, with 4 bases in the middle. This CDR3 contains 11 residues. A remark on this clonotype: Antigen specificity is unknown.

The TCR comes from a human donor in good health (CMV status not recorded). Some clones in this sample may be carry-over from other donors' samples. The gene calls are TRBV9 and TRBJ2-2; D is unresolved. Sequencing was performed on cultured CD8+ T cells from PBMCs, taken from culture after CMV antigen stimulation. The CDR3, as DNA: TGTGCCACCGGGAACACCGGGGAGCTGTTTTTT. The encoded protein is CATGNTGELFF.